This T cell receptor beta chain was sequenced in a study of T-cell memory formation after mild COVID-19. Broader study findings: Clones contracting across day 15 to 85 had a balanced CD4/CD8 profile; later expanding clones leaned CD4+. The finding that pre-infection memory included some responding clones suggested that cross-reactive memory joined. Of the contracting clones, CD4+ ones lay mainly in CM and EM, and CD8+ ones in EMRA.

This clonotype was detected only a few times. Its target is not known. The CDR3 has 16 amino acids. Germline values: CDR1 SGHRS, CDR2 YFSETQ. The J segment lost 6 bases and the V segment lost 5 bases, leaving 13 bases of the junction unmatched. Sample barcodes and UMIs were carried by the TCR alpha and TCR beta cDNA libraries that 5'RACE generated with constant-segment primers. Using its own MiXCR run on the 5' RACE reads, TCRdb lists one record per CDR3 protein. The table shows around 300,000 distinct CDR3 sequences, with 19% occurring only once. Sequencing was carried out using PBMCs or a T cell subset sorted from them (not recorded which). The sequence came from a young man who had mild COVID-19 (a few samples of this study predate the infection). Cell type and time point are not known. The gene calls are TRBV5-1 and TRBJ1-1, with 10 bases that match TRBD1. For the CDR3, the DNA is TGCGCCAGCAGGAATTGGATTCGACAGGGGGCCCCTGAAGCTTTCTTT. This codes for CASRNWIRQGAPEAFF.